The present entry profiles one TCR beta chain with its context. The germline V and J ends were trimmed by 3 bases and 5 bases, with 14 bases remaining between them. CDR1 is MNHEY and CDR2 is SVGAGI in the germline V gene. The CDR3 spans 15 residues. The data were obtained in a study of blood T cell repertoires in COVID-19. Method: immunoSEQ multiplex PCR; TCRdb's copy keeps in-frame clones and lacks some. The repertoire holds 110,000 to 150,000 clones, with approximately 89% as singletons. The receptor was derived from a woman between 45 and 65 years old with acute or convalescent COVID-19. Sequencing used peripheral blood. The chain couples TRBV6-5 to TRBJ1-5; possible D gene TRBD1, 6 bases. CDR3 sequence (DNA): TGTGCCAGCAGTTATACGACAGGTTCCGATCAGCCCCAGCATTTT. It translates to CASSYTTGSDQPQHF.